Included here is one TCR beta chain sequence, with context. Antigen: not known. This specimen comes from a study of PD-1 blockade in classical Hodgkin lymphoma. Study results and limitations: Those starting nivolumab under 1 year post-ASCT were excluded.

CDR1 and CDR2 (germline): SGHKS, YYEKEE (reference sequence). This CDR3 spans 13 amino acids. Between the trimmed V and J ends, which lost 0 bases and 8 bases, there was a span of 11 bases. Each patient's relapse followed autologous stem cell transplantation, and brentuximab vedotin exposure varied. Assay: immunoSEQ multiplex PCR; the TCRdb copy retains only in-frame clones and omits some. The data show tens of thousands of clones, with about 87% seen just once and around 13% held by the top ten. Sequenced here: peripheral blood mononuclear cells (PBMCs), sampled at baseline. The rearrangement links TRBV5-5 to TRBJ1-2; the D is unclear. This TCR derives from a human donor with classical Hodgkin lymphoma. The CDR3 sequence: CASSLATDWGYTF. The CDR3 bases are TGTGCCAGCAGCTTGGCGACCGATTGGGGCTACACCTTC.